Reported below is one T cell receptor beta chain. Using immunoSEQ multiplex PCR, the repertoire was profiled, and TCRdb retains in-frame clones only, with some absent. The profile shows roughly 40,000 clones, roughly 90% of them singletons. V trimming: 4 bases; J trimming: 0 bases; junction bases outside the gene matches: 5. CDR3 length: 15 residues. Looked up from germline, CDR1 is MGHRA and CDR2 is YSYEKL. This sample was taken from a study of T cell changes during pregnancy in multiple sclerosis. The receptor was derived from a female donor with multiple sclerosis, enrolled in a pregnancy study. Material: CD8+ T cells from peripheral blood mononuclear cells, obtained in the first trimester of pregnancy. The chain links TRBV4-1 to TRBJ2-7; 8 nucleotides agree with TRBD1. The CDR3 loop is CASSPWDRLSYEQYF. The DNA for the CDR3 is TGCGCCAGCAGCCCCTGGGACAGGCTCTCCTACGAGCAGTACTTC.